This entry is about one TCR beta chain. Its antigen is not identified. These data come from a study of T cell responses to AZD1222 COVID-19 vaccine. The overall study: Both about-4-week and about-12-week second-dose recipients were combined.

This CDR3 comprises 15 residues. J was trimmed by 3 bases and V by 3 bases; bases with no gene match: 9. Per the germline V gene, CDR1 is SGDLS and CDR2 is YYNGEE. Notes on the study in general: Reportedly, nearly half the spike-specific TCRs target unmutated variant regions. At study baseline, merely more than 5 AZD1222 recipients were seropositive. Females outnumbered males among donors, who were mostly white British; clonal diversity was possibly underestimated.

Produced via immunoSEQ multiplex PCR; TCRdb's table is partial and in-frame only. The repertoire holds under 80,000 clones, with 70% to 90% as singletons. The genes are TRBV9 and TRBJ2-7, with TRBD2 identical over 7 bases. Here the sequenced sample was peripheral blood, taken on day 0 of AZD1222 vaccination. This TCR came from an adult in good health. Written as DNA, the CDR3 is TGTGCCAGCAGCGCCCATGCTAGCGGAAACTACGAGCAGTACTTC. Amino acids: CASSAHASGNYEQYF.